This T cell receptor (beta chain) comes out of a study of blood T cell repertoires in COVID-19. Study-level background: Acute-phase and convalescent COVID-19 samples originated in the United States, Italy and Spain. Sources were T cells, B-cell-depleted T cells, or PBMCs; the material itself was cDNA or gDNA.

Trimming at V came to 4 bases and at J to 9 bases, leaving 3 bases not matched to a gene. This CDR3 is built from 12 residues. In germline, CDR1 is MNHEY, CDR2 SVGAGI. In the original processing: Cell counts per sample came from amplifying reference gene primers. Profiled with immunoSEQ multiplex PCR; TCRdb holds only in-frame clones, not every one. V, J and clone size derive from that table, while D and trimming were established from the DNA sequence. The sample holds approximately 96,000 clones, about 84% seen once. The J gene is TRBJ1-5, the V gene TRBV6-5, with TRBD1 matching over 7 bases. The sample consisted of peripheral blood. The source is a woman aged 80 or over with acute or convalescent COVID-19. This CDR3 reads CASSFRTGPQHF. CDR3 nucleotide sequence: TGTGCCAGCAGTTTCCGGACAGGGCCCCAGCATTTT.